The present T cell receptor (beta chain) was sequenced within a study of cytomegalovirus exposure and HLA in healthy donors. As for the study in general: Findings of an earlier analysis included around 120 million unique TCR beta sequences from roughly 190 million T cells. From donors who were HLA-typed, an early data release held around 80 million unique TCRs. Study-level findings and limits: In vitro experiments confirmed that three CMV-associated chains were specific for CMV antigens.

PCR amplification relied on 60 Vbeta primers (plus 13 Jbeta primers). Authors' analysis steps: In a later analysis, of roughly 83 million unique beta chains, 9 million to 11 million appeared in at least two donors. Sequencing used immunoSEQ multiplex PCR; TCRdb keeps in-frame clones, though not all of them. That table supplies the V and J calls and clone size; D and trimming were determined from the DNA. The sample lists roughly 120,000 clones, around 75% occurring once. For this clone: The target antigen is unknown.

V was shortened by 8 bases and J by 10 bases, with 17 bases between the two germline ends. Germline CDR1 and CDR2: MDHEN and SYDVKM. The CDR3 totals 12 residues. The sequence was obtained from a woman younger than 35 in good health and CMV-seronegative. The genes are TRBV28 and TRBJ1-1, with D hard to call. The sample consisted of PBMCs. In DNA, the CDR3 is TGTGCCAGCCATTTAGCGGGTCTACGAGCTTTCTTT. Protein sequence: CASHLAGLRAFF.